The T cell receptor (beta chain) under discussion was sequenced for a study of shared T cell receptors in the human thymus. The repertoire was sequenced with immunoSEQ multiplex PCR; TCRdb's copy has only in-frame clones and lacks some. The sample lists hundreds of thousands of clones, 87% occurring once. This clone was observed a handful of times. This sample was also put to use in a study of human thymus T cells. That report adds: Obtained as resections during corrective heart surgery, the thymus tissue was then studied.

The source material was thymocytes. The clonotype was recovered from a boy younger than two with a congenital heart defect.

The CDR3 loop is CASRVHRTDTQYF. For the CDR3, the DNA is TGTGCCAGCAGGGTACATCGCACAGATACGCAGTATTTT. The chain links TRBV6-1 to TRBJ2-3, with D unresolved. Germline CDR1 MNHNS, CDR2 SASEGT. V was cut by 6 bases and J by 1 base, with 8 bases left in between. The CDR3 contains 13 residues.